This T cell receptor (beta chain) was sequenced in a study of T-cell reconstitution after alpha-beta-depleted transplantation in children. V gave up 6 bases and J gave up 3 bases; unmatched junction bases: 3. The CDR3 runs to 14 residues. CDR1 is MNHEY and CDR2 is SVGEGT in the germline V gene. Preparation of the TCRbeta library was carried out with unique molecular identifiers. MiXCR, run by TCRdb on the PCR reads, gives a single entry per CDR3 protein. The profile shows 90,000 to 95,000 distinct CDR3 sequences, more than 9% of them singletons. This sequence originates from a human donor who donated a stem cell graft to a child with inherited bone marrow failure. The sample was PBMCs from the stem cell graft donor, taken from the stem cell graft. V is TRBV6-2 or TRBV6-3 and J is TRBJ2-5; 11 bases align to TRBD2. The CDR3 reads CASSMTSGKETQYF. In DNA, the CDR3 is TGTGCCAGCAGCATGACTAGCGGGAAAGAGACCCAGTACTTC.